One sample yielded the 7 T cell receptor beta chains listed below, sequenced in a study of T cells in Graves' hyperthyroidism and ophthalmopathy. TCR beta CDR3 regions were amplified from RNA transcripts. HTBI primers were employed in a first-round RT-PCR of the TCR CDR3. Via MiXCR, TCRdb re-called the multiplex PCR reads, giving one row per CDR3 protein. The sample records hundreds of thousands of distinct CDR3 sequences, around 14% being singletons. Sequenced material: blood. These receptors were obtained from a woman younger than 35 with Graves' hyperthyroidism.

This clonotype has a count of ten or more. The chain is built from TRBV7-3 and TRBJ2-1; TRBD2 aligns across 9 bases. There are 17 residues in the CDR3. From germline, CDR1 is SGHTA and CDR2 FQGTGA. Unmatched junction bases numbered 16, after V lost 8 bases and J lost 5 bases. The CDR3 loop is CASSKWGSGSGHNEQFF. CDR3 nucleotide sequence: TGTGCCAGCTCTAAGTGGGGTAGCGGGAGTGGCCACAATGAGCAGTTCTTC.

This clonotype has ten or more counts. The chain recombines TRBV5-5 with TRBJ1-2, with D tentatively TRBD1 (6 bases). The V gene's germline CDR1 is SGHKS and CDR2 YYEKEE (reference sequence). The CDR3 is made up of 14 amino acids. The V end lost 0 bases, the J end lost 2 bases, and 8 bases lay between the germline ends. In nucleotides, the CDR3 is TGTGCCAGCAGCTTGGGGGGGCCGAACTATGGCTACACCTTC. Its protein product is CASSLGGPNYGYTF.

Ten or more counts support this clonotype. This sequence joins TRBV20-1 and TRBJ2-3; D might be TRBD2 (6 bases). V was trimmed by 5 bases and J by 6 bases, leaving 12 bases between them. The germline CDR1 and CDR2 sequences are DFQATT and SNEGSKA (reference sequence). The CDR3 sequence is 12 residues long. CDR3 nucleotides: TGCAGTGCTTCGTTTCTAGCGGATACGCAGTATTTT. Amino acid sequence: CSASFLADTQYF.

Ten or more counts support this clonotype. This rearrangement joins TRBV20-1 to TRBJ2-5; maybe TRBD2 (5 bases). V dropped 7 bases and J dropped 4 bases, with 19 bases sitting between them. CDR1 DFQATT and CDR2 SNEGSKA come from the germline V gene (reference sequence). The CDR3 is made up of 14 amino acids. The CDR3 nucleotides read TGCAGTGTCGTCCCGGACTTCCACATAGAGACCCAGTACTTC. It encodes CSVVPDFHIETQYF.

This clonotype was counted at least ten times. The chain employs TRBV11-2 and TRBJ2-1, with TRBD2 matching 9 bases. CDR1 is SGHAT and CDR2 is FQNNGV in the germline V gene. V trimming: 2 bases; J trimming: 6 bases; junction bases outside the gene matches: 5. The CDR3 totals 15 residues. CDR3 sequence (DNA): TGTGCCAGCAGCTTAATGGCGGGAGGGCCCAATGAGCAGTTCTTC. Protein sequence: CASSLMAGGPNEQFF. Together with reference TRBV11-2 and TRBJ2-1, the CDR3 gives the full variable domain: EAGVAQSPRYKIIEKRQSVAFWCNPISGHATLYWYQQILGQGPKLLIQFQNNGVVDDSQLPKDRFSAERLKGVDSTLKIQPAKLEDSAVYLCASSLMAGGPNEQFFGPGTRLTVL.

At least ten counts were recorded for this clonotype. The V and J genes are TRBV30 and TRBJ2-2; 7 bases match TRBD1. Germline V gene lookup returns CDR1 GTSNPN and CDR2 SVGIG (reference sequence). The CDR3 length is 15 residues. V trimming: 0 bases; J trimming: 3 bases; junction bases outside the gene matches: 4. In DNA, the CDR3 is TGTGCCTGGAGTGTACGAGACAGGGACACCGGGGAGCTGTTTTTT. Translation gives CAWSVRDRDTGELFF. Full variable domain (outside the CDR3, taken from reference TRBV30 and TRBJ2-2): SQTIHQWPATLVQPVGSPLSLECTVEGTSNPNLYWYRQAAGRGLQLLFYSVGIGQISSEVPQNLSASRPQDRQFILSSKKLLLSDSGFYLCAWSVRDRDTGELFFGEGSRLTVL.

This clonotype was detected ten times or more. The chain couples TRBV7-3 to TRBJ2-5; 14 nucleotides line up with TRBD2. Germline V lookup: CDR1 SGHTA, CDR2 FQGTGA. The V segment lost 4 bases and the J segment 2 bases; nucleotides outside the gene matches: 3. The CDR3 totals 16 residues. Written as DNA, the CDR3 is TGTGCCAGCAGCTCGGGACTAGCGGGGGTACAAGAGACCCAGTACTTC. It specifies CASSSGLAGVQETQYF.